This T cell receptor beta chain was found in a study of high-grade serous ovarian cancer treatment subgroups (dated by TCRdb to 2020 to 2022). Describing the broader study: On average, each sample produced fewer than 15,000 sequencing reads and roughly 7,500 unique TCR beta rearrangements. TCR beta repertoires were profiled in patients with high-grade serous ovarian cancer who were grouped, under a laparoscopic triage algorithm, by complete gross resection or by neoadjuvant chemotherapy response. Of the approximately 30 patients in the cohort, around ten had no residual disease after primary surgery (R0), around ten were excellent NACT responders, and around ten were poor NACT responders. Each patient contributed one primary tumor and two metastatic tumor samples, giving some 97 samples in total.

Collection of tumor samples took place before definitive surgery or chemotherapy. Genomic DNA was extracted by the MD Anderson Biospecimen Extraction Resource, and TCR sequencing was done by the MD Anderson Cancer Genomics Laboratory. Turning to this clone: Its cognate antigen has yet to be identified. Per-nucleotide qualities are absent, and no much larger clonotype sits a single base away.

High-throughput TCR profiling via ImmunoSEQ was performed on the approximately 90 tumor samples. Turning to the authors' computational methods: Repertoire diversity metrics included richness (unique productive sequences), clonality, evenness and relatedness; Bhattacharyya coefficient assessed similarity between samples. A sensitivity analysis that removed TCRs with fewer than two reads produced consistent conclusions. TCRdb's version of the immuneACCESS table is confined to in-frame rearrangements and falls short of the full clone set. An unresolved V gene accounts for under half of the shortfall where checked; the remainder is of unknown origin. V, J and clone size are taken as reported in that table, and D and trimming were inferred from the DNA itself. The table for this sample lists 1,500 to 2,000 clones; 65% to 70% of them were counted only once. 15% to 20% of the sample goes to the ten largest clones.

V sheds 3 bases and J sheds 2 bases, leaving 14 bases between their ends. The germline V gene encodes CDR1 MNHNS and CDR2 SASEGT. From its cysteine to its phenylalanine, the CDR3 spans 15 amino acids. Only CDR3 DNA is held: 45 bases, read in frame from base 1. Overall study results and their limits: Bulk tumor TCR sequencing lacked spatial information, limiting insight into HGSC tumor complexity and diversity. Repertoire similarity between tumors from the same patient ranged from about 0.1 to 0.8, while tumors from different patients showed almost no similarity. TCR clonal relatedness was found to be positively correlated with neoantigen level and, by trend, with copy number variation and mutation load derived from whole-genome sequencing. The TCR repertoire analyses centered on CDR3, and CDR1 and CDR2 were not analyzed.

The rearrangement combines TRBV6-1 with TRBJ2-7, with the D gene too uncertain to name. The TCR originated in a human donor with high-grade serous ovarian cancer. The sequenced material came from tumor tissue. DNA sequence: TGTGCCAGCAGTGATCCCTTATCTTTTCCCTACGAGCAGTACTTC. It encodes CASSDPLSFPYEQYF.